These 2 T cell receptor beta chains originate from one sample sequenced in a study of shared clonotypes between healthy human individuals. Profiled with immunoSEQ multiplex PCR; TCRdb holds only in-frame clones, not every one. This sample yields nearly 1,000,000 clones, of which 60% to 85% are seen a single time; about 1.5% belongs to the top ten. The sample taken for sequencing was memory CD4+ T cells sorted from blood. Subset given: CD45RA-negative fraction. Receptors originate from a young man in good health.

This chain uses TRBV27 with TRBJ2-1, with 11 positions matching TRBD2. Germline-derived CDR1 and CDR2 are MNHEY and SMNVEV (reference sequence). The V gene end was trimmed by 4 bases and the J gene end by 12 bases; junction bases not matched to a gene: 2. The CDR3 is made up of 12 amino acids. The CDR3 bases are TGTGCCAGCAGTTCTCTAGCGGGGGGGCAGTTCTTC. Its protein product is CASSSLAGGQFF.

J is TRBJ2-7 and V is TRBV9; 12 nucleotides match TRBD2. CDR1 is SGDLS and CDR2 is YYNGEE in the germline V gene. This CDR3 region has 18 residues. The ends lost 0 bases at V and 2 bases at J; junction bases unmatched: 9. In DNA form, the CDR3 reads TGTGCCAGCAGCGTAGGGCTAGCGGGAGGGGTAGGGCCCTACGAGCAGTACTTC. Translating it yields CASSVGLAGGVGPYEQYF.